The TCR beta chain under discussion was sequenced for a study of CD8+ T cells in alopecia areata. The wider study: C3H/HeJ graft donors with spontaneous alopecia, aged 6-12 months, supplied skin that was transplanted onto female C3H/HeJ mice aged roughly 7-11 weeks. The study, taken as a whole, reports: Sequence data from scalp samples additionally include resident alphabeta T cells of normal skin. Normal scalp showed lower clonality than lesional scalp, especially alopecia totalis/universalis. Mouse data revealed clearer TCR sharing than patient data did, a gap possibly tied to HLA.

The authors extracted RNA and reverse transcribed it into cDNA as the sequencing template. Sequencing was performed with immunoSEQ multiplex PCR; in TCRdb, only in-frame clones are kept and a portion is missing. In total the sample includes some 110,000 clones, none of them seen once. This clone was found a few times. The antigen is not known. Germline and genes: mouse. The CDR3 goes on 4 residues after the read ends, and that part is filled in from the germline J gene. The same CDR3 is also encoded by other DNA sequences in this sample. The CDR3 sequence is 15 residues long. Per germline, CDR1 NNHDY and CDR2 SYVADS.

The material sequenced was lesional skin. The TCR originated in a C3H/HeJ mouse with alopecia areata. Mice of this strain are of MHC haplotype H2-k. The chain combines TRBV13-3 with TRBJ2-5; TRBD1 agrees at 8 bases. CDR3 region: CASSDAPGQGDTQYF. Partial CDR3 DNA: TGTGCCAGCAGTGATGCGCCAGGACAGGGAGAC.